The rows below give T cell receptor beta chains drawn from one sample of a study of CD8+ T cells in alopecia areata. This table comes from immunoSEQ multiplex PCR, and its TCRdb copy is limited to in-frame clones, with some not included. The sample shows fewer than 100,000 clones, 35% to 50% of them seen only once. The sequenced material came from CD4+ T cells sorted from blood. The receptors stem from a human donor with alopecia areata. The CDR3 runs from the conserved cysteine through the conserved F or W. Fields, in order: D gene, clone size, V gene, J gene, CDR3 DNA, CDR3 protein. The D gene is left open where the match is weak. Size tells how often a clone was seen (once, few, many) or the class of an expanded clone, and some rows leave it out.

TRBD1	few	TRBV5-1	TRBJ2-7	TGCGCCAGCAGCTCCCTCCGACAGGGCTCCTACGAGCAGTACTTC	CASSSLRQGSYEQYF
TRBD1	-	TRBV18	TRBJ1-2	TGTGCCAGCTCACCCGACAGGGATCATGGCTACACCTTC	CASSPDRDHGYTF
-	-	TRBV5-1	TRBJ1-4	TGCGCCAGCAGGTTGACGACAACTAATGAAAAACTGTTTTTT	CASRLTTTNEKLFF
TRBD1	-	TRBV29-1	TRBJ2-7	TGCAGCGTTGTTGGACAGGGGTTTGGCTACGAGCAGTACTTC	CSVVGQGFGYEQYF
-	few	TRBV28	TRBJ2-5	TGTGCCAGCATAGGTCAAGAGACCCAGTACTTC	CASIGQETQYF
-	few	TRBV18	TRBJ2-1	TGTGCCAGCTCACCACCTAGTGGGGATGAGCAGTTCTTC	CASSPPSGDEQFF
-	-	TRBV11-3	TRBJ2-3	TGTGCCAGCAGCGTAGAGGGTTGGGATACGCAGTATTTT	CASSVEGWDTQYF
TRBD1	-	TRBV5-1	TRBJ2-1	TGCGCCAGCAGCCCCAGGACAGGGAGGAATGAGCAGTTCTTC	CASSPRTGRNEQFF
-	-	TRBV15	TRBJ1-5	TGTGCCACCAGCAGAGATCATGCCAGGGGTGGGGATCAGCCCCAGCATTTT	CATSRDHARGGDQPQHF
-	-	TRBV29-1	TRBJ2-7	TGCAGCGTTGAGCCGGCTCCCCCCTACGAGCAGTACTTC	CSVEPAPPYEQYF
TRBD2	-	TRBV28	TRBJ2-7	TGTGCCAGCAGTACCCGGACTAGCGGGGGTTTTTACGAGCAGTACTTC	CASSTRTSGGFYEQYF
TRBD1	-	TRBV18	TRBJ2-7	TGTGCCAGCTCACCTGACAGGGTCGAGCAGTACTTC	CASSPDRVEQYF
-	-	TRBV7-9	TRBJ2-3	TGTGCCAGCAGCCGGAATACAATGGGCCTAACAGATACGCAGTATTTT	CASSRNTMGLTDTQYF
-	few	TRBV28	TRBJ2-3	TGTGCCAGCAGTTTAGCGGGACCAGCGGCAGATACGCAGTATTTT	CASSLAGPAADTQYF
-	-	TRBV29-1	TRBJ1-1	TGCAGCGTTGAAGGGGGCTTTAACACTGAAGCTTTCTTT	CSVEGGFNTEAFF
-	-	TRBV5-1	TRBJ2-7	TGCGCCAGCAGCTTGGAGCTGGGCAGAGGATACGAGCAGTACTTC	CASSLELGRGYEQYF
-	-	TRBV11-2	TRBJ2-3	TGTGCCAGCAGCTTAGACTACACAGATACGCAGTATTTT	CASSLDYTDTQYF
-	-	TRBV5-1	TRBJ2-7	TGCGCCAGCAGCTTGGGGGACCGGGACACTCTCTACGAGCAGTACTTC	CASSLGDRDTLYEQYF
TRBD2	-	TRBV29-1	TRBJ2-1	TGCAGCGTTGAACGCCTAGCGGGGGGCAATGAGCAGTTCTTC	CSVERLAGGNEQFF
-	-	TRBV29-1	TRBJ2-4	TGCAGCGTTGCCATAGGGGGATCTCGGGCAAACATTCAGTACTTC	CSVAIGGSRANIQYF
-	few	TRBV7-9	TRBJ1-1	TGTGCCAGCAGCCGGACAGACAACACTGAAGCTTTCTTT	CASSRTDNTEAFF
-	-	TRBV29-1	TRBJ2-2	TGCAGCGTTGTCGGCCTAGCTAACACCGGGGAGCTGTTTTTT	CSVVGLANTGELFF
-	-	TRBV5-1	TRBJ1-5	TGCGCCAGCAGCTTGAGTTCAGGCAATCAGCCCCAGCATTTT	CASSLSSGNQPQHF
-	-	TRBV7-9	TRBJ1-2	TGTGCCAGCAGCTTATATGGTGTCAGAGCCTATGGCTACACCTTC	CASSLYGVRAYGYTF